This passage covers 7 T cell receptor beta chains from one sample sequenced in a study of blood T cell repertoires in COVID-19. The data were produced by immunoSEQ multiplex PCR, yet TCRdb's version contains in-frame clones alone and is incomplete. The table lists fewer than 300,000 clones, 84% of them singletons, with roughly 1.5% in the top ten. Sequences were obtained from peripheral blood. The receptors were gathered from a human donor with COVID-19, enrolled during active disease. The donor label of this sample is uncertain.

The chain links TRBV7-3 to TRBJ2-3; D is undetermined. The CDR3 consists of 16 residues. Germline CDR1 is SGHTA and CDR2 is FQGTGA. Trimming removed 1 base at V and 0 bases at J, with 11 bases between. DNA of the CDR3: TGTGCCAGCAGCTTAAACCCCCCCGGGAGCACAGATACGCAGTATTTT. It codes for CASSLNPPGSTDTQYF.

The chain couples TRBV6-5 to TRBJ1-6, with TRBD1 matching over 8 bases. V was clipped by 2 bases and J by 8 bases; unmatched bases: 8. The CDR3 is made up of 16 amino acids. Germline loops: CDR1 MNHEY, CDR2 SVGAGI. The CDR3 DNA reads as TGTGCCAGCAGTTACGGGGGACAGGAGGATTATTCACCCCTCCACTTT. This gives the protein CASSYGGQEDYSPLHF.

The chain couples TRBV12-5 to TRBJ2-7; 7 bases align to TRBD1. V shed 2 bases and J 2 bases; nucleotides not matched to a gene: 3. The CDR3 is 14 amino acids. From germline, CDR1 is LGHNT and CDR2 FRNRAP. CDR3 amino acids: CASGLSGGAYEQYF. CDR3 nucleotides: TGTGCTAGTGGTTTGTCAGGGGGAGCCTACGAGCAGTACTTC.

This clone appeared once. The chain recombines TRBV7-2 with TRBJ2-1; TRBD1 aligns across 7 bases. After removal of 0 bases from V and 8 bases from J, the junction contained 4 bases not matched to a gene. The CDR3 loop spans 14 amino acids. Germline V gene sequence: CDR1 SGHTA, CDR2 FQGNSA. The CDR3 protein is CASSLAGGEYEQFF. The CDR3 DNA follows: TGTGCCAGCAGCTTAGCAGGGGGCGAGTATGAGCAGTTCTTC.

As DNA, the CDR3 is TGTGCCAGCAGCGTAACAGGAGGGCCGGTATATGAGCAGTTCTTC. Protein: CASSVTGGPVYEQFF. The chain employs TRBV9 and TRBJ2-1, with a weak D call TRBD2 (6 bases). Germline loops: CDR1 SGDLS, CDR2 YYNGEE. The CDR3 runs 15 residues. Trimming pared 1 base from V and 8 bases from J, leaving 16 bases between.

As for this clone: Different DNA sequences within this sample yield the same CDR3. The CDR3: CASSLDRSTDTQYF. In DNA, the CDR3 is TGCGCCAGCAGCTTGGACAGAAGCACAGATACGCAGTATTTT. This sequence joins TRBV5-1 and TRBJ2-3, with D uncertain. Germline CDR1 SGHRS, CDR2 YFSETQ. This CDR3 spans 14 amino acids. The V end lost 0 bases, the J end lost 0 bases, and 5 bases lay between the germline ends.

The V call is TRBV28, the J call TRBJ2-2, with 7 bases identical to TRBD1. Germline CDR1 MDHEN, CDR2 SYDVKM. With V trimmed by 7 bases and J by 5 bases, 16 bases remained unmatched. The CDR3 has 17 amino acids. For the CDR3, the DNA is TGTGCCAGCACCCACCGGTCGACAGGGTGGGGAACCGGGGAGCTGTTTTTT. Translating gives CASTHRSTGWGTGELFF.